This T cell receptor beta chain was sequenced during a study of blood T cell repertoires in COVID-19. As for the study in general: Sources were T cells, B-cell-depleted T cells, or PBMCs; the material itself was cDNA or gDNA.

Seattle enrolled patients during active infection and tracked them longitudinally. Authors' processing steps: Amplification of reference gene primers provided the estimated nucleated cell counts. Assay used: immunoSEQ multiplex PCR; TCRdb lists only in-frame clones, some missing. The DNA gave D and trimming, while V, J and clone size come from that table. The sample yields 200,000 to 250,000 clones, 65% to 90% seen once. After removal of 7 bases from V and 3 bases from J, the junction contained 10 bases not matched to a gene. CDR1 and CDR2 (germline): SNHLY, FYNNEI. The CDR3 is made up of 15 amino acids.

The receptor's source is a woman between 65 and 79 years old with COVID-19, enrolled during active disease. The specimen sequenced was peripheral blood. The chain couples TRBV2 to TRBJ1-2; 8 nucleotides match TRBD1. This CDR3 reads CASTLSRGLYYGYTF. CDR3 DNA sequence: TGTGCCAGCACTCTTTCCAGGGGGCTCTACTATGGCTACACCTTC.